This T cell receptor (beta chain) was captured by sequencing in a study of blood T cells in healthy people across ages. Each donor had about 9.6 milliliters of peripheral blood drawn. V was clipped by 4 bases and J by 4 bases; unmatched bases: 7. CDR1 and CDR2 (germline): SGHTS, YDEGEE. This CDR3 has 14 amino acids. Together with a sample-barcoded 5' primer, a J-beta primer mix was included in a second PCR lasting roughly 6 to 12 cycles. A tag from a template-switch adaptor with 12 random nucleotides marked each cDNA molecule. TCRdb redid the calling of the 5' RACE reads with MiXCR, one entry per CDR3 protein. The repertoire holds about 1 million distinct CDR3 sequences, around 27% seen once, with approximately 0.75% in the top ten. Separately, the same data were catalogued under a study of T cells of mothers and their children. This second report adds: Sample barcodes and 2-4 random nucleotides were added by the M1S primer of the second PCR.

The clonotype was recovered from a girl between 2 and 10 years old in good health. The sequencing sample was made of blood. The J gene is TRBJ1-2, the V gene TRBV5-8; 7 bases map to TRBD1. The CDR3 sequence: CASSLRDSFYGYTF. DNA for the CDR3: TGTGCCAGCAGCCTCCGGGACAGTTTCTATGGCTACACCTTC.